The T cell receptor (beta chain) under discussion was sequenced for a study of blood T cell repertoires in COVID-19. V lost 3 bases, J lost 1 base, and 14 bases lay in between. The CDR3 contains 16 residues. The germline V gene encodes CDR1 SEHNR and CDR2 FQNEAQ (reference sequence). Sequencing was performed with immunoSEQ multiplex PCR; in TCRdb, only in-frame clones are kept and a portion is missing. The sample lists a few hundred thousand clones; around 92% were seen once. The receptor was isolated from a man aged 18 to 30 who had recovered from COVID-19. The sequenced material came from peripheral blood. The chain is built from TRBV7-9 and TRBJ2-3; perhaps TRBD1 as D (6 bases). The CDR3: CASSLLLGGGTDTQYF. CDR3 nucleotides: TGTGCCAGCAGCTTGCTATTAGGGGGTGGCACAGATACGCAGTATTTT. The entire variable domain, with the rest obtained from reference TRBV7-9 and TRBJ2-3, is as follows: DTGVSQNPRHKITKRGQNVTFRCDPISEHNRLYWYRQTLGQGPEFLTYFQNEAQLEKSRLLSDRFSAERPKGSFSTLEIQRTEQGDSAMYLCASSLLLGGGTDTQYFGPGTRLTVL.